This TCR beta chain was documented in a study of blood T cells in healthy people across ages. Study-wide results and caveats: Any changes in expanded clonotypes were possibly confounded, as donor CMV status remained unknown.

Looked up from germline, CDR1 is SGHRS and CDR2 is YFSETQ. The V gene lost 3 bases and the J gene lost 0 bases, with 15 bases spanning the gap. This CDR3 spans 16 amino acids. As for this clonotype: The target antigen is unknown.

A sample-barcoded 5' primer and a J-beta primer mix were used in a second PCR of roughly 7 to 11 cycles. MiXCR, applied by TCRdb to the 5' RACE reads, yields one record per CDR3 protein. Counted here are hundreds of thousands of distinct CDR3 sequences, approximately 25% occurring once; the ten biggest clones make up 9.4%. The data were also submitted as part of a second study, on T cells of mothers and their children. In that study: Slightly higher, non-significant overlap characterized related mother-child pairs relative to unrelated pairs.

Sequencing was done on a sample of blood. This rearrangement joins TRBV5-1 to TRBJ1-1; D may be TRBD1 (6 bases). This sequence originates from a boy aged 10-17 years in good health. CDR3 coding DNA: TGCGCCAGCAGCTCGGGGACATTTGCCTTGAACACTGAAGCTTTCTTT. Translating gives CASSSGTFALNTEAFF.